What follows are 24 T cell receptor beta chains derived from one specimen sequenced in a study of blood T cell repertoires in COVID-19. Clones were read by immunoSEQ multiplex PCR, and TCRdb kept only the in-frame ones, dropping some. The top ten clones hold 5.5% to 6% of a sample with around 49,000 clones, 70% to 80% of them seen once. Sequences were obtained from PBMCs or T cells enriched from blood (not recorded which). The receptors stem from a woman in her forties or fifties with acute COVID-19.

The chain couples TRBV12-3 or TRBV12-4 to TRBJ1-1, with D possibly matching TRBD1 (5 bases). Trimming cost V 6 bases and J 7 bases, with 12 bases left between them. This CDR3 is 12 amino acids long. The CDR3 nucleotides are TGTGCCAGCAGCTCCTCTAGGGGTGAAGCTTTCTTT. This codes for CASSSSRGEAFF.

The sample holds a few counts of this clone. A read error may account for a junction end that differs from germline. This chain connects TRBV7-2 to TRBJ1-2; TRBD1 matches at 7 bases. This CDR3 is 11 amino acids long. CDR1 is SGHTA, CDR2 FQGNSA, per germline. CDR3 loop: CASTQGGGDAF. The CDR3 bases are TGTGCCAGCACCCAGGGGGGCGGAGACGCCTTC.

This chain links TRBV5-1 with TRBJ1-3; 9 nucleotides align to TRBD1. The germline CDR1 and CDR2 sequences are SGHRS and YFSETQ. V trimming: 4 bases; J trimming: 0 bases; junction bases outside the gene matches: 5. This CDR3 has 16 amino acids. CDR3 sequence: CASSLPDRGSGNTIYF. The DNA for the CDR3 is TGCGCCAGCAGCCTCCCGGACAGGGGCTCTGGAAACACCATATATTTT.

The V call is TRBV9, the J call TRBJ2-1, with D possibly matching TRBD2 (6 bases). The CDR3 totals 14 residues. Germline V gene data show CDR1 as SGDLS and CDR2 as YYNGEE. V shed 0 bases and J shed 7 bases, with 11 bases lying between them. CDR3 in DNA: TGTGCCAGCAGCGTAGCGCTCCGGGGGAATGAGCAGTTCTTC. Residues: CASSVALRGNEQFF.

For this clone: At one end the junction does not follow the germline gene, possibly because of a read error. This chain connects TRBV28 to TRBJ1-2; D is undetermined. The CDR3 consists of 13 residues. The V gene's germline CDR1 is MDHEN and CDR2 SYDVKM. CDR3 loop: CASRFQRSWGYTF. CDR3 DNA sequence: TGTGCCAGCCGTTTCCAACGGTCCTGGGGCTACACCTTC.

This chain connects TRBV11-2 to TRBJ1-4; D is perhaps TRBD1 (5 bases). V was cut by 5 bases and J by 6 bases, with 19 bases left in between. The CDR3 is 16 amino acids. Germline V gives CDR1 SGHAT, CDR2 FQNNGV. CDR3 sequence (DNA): TGTGCCAGCAGCCACCCCCGGAGGGGCGGGGATGAAAAACTGTTTTTT. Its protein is CASSHPRRGGDEKLFF.

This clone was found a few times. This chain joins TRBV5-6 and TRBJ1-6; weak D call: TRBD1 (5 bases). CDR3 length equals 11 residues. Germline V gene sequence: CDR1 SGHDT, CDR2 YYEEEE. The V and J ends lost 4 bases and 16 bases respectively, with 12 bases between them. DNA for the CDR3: TGTGCCAGCAGCGCTCGGGGGAGGCTCCACTTT. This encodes CASSARGRLHF.

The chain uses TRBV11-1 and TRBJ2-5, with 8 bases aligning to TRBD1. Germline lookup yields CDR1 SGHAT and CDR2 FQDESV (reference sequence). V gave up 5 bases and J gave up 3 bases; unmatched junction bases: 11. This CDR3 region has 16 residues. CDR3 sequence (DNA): TGTGCCAGCAGCACCTGGACAGGGCTGAGTAAAGAGACCCAGTACTTC. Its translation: CASSTWTGLSKETQYF.

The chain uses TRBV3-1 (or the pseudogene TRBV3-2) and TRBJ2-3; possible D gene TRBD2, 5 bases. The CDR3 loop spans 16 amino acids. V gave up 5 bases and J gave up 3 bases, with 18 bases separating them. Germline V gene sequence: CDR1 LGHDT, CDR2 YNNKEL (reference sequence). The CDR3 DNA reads TGTGCCAGCAGCGGCCGTCGGAGTGGAGGAACAGATACGCAGTATTTT. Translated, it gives CASSGRRSGGTDTQYF.

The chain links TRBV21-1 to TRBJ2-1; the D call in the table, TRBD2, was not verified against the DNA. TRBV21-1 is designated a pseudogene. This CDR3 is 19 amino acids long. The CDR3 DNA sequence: TGTGCCAGCAGCAAAGATACTAGCGGGGGGATTAGGTCCTACAATGAGCAGTTCTTC. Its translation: CASSKDTSGGIRSYNEQFF.

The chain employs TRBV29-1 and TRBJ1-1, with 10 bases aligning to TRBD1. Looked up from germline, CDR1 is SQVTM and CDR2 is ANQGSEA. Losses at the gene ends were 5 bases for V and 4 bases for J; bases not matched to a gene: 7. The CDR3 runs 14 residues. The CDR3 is CSVTTGGSGTEAFF. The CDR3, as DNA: TGCAGCGTTACGACAGGGGGCTCGGGCACTGAAGCTTTCTTT.

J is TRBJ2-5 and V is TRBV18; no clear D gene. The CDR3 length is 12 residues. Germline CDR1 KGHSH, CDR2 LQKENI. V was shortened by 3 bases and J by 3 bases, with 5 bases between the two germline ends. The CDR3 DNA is TGTGCCAGCTCACCTGGAGAAGAGACCCAGTACTTC. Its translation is CASSPGEETQYF.

CDR3 coding DNA: TGCAGCGCTCGCGGGCACACTGAAGCTTTCTTT. Its translation is CSARGHTEAFF. V gene TRBV20-1 combines with J gene TRBJ1-1; D uncertain. The CDR3 consists of 11 residues. CDR1 and CDR2 from the germline V gene are DFQATT and SNEGSKA (reference sequence).

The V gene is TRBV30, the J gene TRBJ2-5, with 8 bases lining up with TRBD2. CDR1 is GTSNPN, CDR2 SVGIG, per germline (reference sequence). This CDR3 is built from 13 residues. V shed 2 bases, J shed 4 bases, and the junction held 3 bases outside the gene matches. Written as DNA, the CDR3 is TGTGCCTGGAGTACCGCGGGGGGAGAGACCCAGTACTTC. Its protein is CAWSTAGGETQYF.

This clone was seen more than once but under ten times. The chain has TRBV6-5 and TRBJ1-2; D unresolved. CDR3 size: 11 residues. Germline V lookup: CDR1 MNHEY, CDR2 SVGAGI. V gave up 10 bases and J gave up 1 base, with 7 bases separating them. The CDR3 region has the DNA TGTGCCATCGGGGATAACTATGGCTACACCTTC. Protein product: CAIGDNYGYTF.

CDR3 in DNA: TGTGCCAGCAGTGATGGGGTAGGGGGCGGTGTGAATGGCTACACCTTC. Its protein is CASSDGVGGGVNGYTF. The V and J genes are TRBV2 and TRBJ1-2, with 7 positions matching TRBD1. The V and J ends lost 3 bases and 6 bases, in that order; junction bases with no gene match: 13. Germline CDR1 SNHLY, CDR2 FYNNEI. The CDR3 spans 16 residues. The complete variable domain, with remaining parts taken from reference TRBV2 and TRBJ1-2, reads EPEVTQTPSHQVTQMGQEVILRCVPISNHLYFYWYRQILGQKVEFLVSFYNNEISEKSEIFDDQFSVERPDGSNFTLKIRSTKLEDSAMYFCASSDGVGGGVNGYTFGSGTRLTVV.

The CDR3 region is CAISELAGGPQETQYF. The CDR3 nucleotides are TGTGCCATCAGTGAGTTGGCGGGGGGGCCTCAAGAGACCCAGTACTTC. This chain links TRBV10-3 with TRBJ2-5, with TRBD2 matching 9 bases. CDR3 length: 16 amino acids. Germline CDR1 reads ENHRY; CDR2 reads SYGVKD. Trimming took 1 base from V and 2 from J; bases not matched to a gene: 5.

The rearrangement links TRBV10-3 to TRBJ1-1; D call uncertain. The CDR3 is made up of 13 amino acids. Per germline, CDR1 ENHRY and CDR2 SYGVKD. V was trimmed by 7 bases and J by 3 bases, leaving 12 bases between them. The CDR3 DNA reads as TGTGCCATCAAAAAGGAGGCGGACACTGAAGCTTTCTTT. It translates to CAIKKEADTEAFF.

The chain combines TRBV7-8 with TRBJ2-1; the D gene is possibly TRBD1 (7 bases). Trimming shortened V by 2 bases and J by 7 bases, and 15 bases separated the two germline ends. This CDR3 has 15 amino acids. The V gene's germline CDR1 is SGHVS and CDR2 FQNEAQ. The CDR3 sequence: CASSLRQGAGNEQFF. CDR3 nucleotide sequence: TGTGCCAGCAGCTTAAGACAGGGTGCGGGGAATGAGCAGTTCTTC.

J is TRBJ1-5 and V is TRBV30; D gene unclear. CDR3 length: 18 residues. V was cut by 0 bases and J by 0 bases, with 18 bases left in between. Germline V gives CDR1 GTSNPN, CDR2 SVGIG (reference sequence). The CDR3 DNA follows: TGTGCCTGGAGTGTCGGTAGGATTAGACTATATAGCAATCAGCCCCAGCATTTT. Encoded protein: CAWSVGRIRLYSNQPQHF.

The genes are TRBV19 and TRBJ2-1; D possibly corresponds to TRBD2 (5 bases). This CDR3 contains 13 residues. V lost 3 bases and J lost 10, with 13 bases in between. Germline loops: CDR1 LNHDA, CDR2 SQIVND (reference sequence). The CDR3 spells CASSISAGEEQFF. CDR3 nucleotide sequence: TGTGCCAGTAGTATCTCAGCCGGGGAAGAGCAGTTCTTC.

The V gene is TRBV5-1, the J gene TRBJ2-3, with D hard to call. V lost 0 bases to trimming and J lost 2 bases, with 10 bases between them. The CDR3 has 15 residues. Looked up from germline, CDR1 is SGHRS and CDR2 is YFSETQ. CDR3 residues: CASSLGPAATDTQYF. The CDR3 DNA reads TGCGCCAGCAGCTTGGGGCCGGCGGCCACAGATACGCAGTATTTT.

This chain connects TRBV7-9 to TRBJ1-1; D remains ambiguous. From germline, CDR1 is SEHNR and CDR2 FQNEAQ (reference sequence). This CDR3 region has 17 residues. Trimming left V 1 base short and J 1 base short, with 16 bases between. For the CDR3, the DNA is TGTGCCAGCAGCTTAGGATTTGGATTAGGCGGGAACACTGAAGCTTTCTTT. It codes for CASSLGFGLGGNTEAFF.

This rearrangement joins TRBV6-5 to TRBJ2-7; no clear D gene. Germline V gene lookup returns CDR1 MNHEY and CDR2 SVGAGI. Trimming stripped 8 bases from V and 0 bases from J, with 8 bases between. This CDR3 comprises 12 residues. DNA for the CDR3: TGTGCCAGCGCATTCGGCTCCTACGAGCAGTACTTC. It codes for CASAFGSYEQYF.